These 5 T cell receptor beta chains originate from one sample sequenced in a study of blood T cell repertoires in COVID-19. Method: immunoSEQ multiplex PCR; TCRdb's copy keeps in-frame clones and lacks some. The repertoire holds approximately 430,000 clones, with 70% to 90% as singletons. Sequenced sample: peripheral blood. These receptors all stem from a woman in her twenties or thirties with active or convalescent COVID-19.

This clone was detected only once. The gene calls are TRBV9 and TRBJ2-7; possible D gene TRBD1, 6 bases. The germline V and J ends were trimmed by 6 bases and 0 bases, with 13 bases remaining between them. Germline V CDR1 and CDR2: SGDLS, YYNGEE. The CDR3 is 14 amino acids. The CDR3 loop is CASTPGGSSYEQYF. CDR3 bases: TGTGCCAGCACACCTGGGGGCAGCTCCTACGAGCAGTACTTC.

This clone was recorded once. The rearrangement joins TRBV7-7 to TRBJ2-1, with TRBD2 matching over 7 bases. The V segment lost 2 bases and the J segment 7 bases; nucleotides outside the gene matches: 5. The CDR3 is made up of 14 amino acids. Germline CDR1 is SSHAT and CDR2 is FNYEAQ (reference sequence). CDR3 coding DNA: TGTGCCAGCAGCTTACTTGTGGGAGGGAATGAGCAGTTCTTC. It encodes CASSLLVGGNEQFF.

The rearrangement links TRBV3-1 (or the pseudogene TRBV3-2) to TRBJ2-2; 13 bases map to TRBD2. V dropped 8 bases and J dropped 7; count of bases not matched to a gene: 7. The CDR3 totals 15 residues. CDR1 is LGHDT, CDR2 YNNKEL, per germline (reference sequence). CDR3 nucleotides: TGTGCCAGCGGTACTAGCGGGAGGGCCGGCGGGGAGCTGTTTTTT. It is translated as CASGTSGRAGGELFF.

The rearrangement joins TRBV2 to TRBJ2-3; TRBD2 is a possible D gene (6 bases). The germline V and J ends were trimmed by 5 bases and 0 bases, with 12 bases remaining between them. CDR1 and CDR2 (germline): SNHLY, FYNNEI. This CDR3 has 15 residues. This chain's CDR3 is CASSLLAFSTDTQYF. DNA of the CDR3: TGTGCCAGCAGTCTCCTAGCGTTTAGCACAGATACGCAGTATTTT.

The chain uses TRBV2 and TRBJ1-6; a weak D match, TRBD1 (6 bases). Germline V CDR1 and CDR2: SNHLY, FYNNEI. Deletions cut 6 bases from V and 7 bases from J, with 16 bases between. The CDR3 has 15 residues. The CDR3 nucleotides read TGTGCCAGCAGGTTACAGGGACGGGCAAATTCACCCCTCCACTTT. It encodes CASRLQGRANSPLHF.